This passage covers 10 T cell receptor beta chains from one sample sequenced in a study of T cell responses to AZD1222 COVID-19 vaccine. Profiling relied on immunoSEQ multiplex PCR, and the TCRdb table lists in-frame clones only, not all of them. The data show roughly 130,000 clones, around 89% seen once. The sample in question was peripheral blood, obtained on day 0 of AZD1222 vaccination. These TCRs come from an adult in good health.

This chain connects TRBV29-1 to TRBJ1-1; D is undetermined. The CDR3 is made up of 12 amino acids. CDR1 is SQVTM and CDR2 is ANQGSEA in the germline V gene. Trimming removed 4 bases from V and 0 bases from J, with 6 bases in between. The CDR3 is CSVAGVNTEAFF. CDR3 coding DNA: TGCAGCGTTGCGGGCGTGAACACTGAAGCTTTCTTT.

The CDR3 loop reads CASSLNGQGNQPQHF. CDR3 DNA: TGTGCCAGCAGTTTGAATGGGCAGGGCAATCAGCCCCAGCATTTT. The V and J genes are TRBV27 and TRBJ1-5; D is ambiguous. Germline V lookup: CDR1 MNHEY, CDR2 SMNVEV (reference sequence). The CDR3 length is 15 residues. V lost 3 bases to trimming and J lost 2 bases, with 11 bases between them.

In its sample, this clone was seen a few times. This chain connects TRBV7-2 to TRBJ2-3, with D perhaps TRBD1 (6 bases). V was shortened by 2 bases and J by 5 bases, with 14 bases between the two germline ends. Germline V gene sequence: CDR1 SGHTA, CDR2 FQGNSA. The CDR3 covers 15 residues. CDR3 sequence: CASSLTGSHIDTQYF. The CDR3 coding sequence is TGTGCCAGCAGCTTAACAGGGTCACACATAGATACGCAGTATTTT.

J is TRBJ1-2 and V is TRBV29-1; D is uncertain. Trimming removed 5 bases from V and 4 bases from J, with 11 bases in between. The germline V gene has CDR1 SQVTM and CDR2 ANQGSEA. The CDR3 runs 12 residues. CDR3 in amino acids: CSVPGNSYGYTF. The CDR3 coding sequence is TGCAGCGTTCCGGGGAACTCCTATGGCTACACCTTC.

The chain couples TRBV12-3 or TRBV12-4 to TRBJ1-3, with D hard to call. The V gene lost 3 bases and the J gene lost 4 bases, with 4 bases spanning the gap. The CDR3 consists of 12 residues. The CDR3 sequence: CASSFGGNTIYF. CDR3 nucleotides: TGTGCCAGCAGTTTTGGAGGAAACACCATATATTTT.

The rearrangement links TRBV7-2 to TRBJ1-2; a possible D gene is TRBD1 (6 bases). The germline V gene has CDR1 SGHTA and CDR2 FQGNSA. V lost 5 bases and J 4 bases, leaving 23 bases between the germline ends. This CDR3 comprises 17 residues. In DNA form, the CDR3 reads TGTGCCAGCAGCCTAACGAGTATCGGGGGCTCGGTCTATGGCTACACCTTC. This translates into CASSLTSIGGSVYGYTF.

V usage is TRBV7-9 and J usage is TRBJ2-2, with D maybe TRBD1 (5 bases). This CDR3 is built from 19 residues. Deletions cut 5 bases from V and 7 bases from J, with 29 bases between. Germline lookup yields CDR1 SEHNR and CDR2 FQNEAQ (reference sequence). The DNA of the CDR3 is TGTGCCAGCAGCCCTAGAGGTGGTGGGGCTTGGAAAAAGGTCGGGGAGCTGTTTTTT. Protein sequence: CASSPRGGGAWKKVGELFF.

The rearrangement uses TRBV5-6 and TRBJ1-2; the D is unclear. The CDR3 has 14 amino acids. V shed 3 bases and J shed 5 bases, with 14 bases lying between them. Germline V lookup: CDR1 SGHDT, CDR2 YYEEEE. CDR3: CASSSNPQYYGYTF. CDR3 coding DNA: TGTGCCAGCAGCTCAAACCCTCAGTATTATGGCTACACCTTC.

The CDR3 DNA sequence: TGTGCCAGCAGCCCAGACCAGTTCCAGGGGTCTGGCTACACCTTC. Amino acids: CASSPDQFQGSGYTF. The chain recombines TRBV4-2 with TRBJ1-2; TRBD1 might be the D (6 bases). The CDR3 is 15 residues long. Germline V lookup: CDR1 LGHNA, CDR2 YNFKEQ. V lost 4 bases, J lost 7 bases, and 19 bases lay in between.

This chain uses TRBV27 with TRBJ2-5; a weak D match, TRBD1 (6 bases). Germline V gene data show CDR1 as MNHEY and CDR2 as SMNVEV (reference sequence). The CDR3 consists of 13 residues. V was clipped by 6 bases and J by 7 bases, with 15 bases between them. The CDR3: CASSPGALMTQYF. The CDR3 DNA follows: TGTGCCAGCAGCCCAGGGGCCCTAATGACCCAGTACTTC.